Following are 17 T cell receptor beta chains from one sample sequenced in a study of OX40 agonist ivuxolimab in advanced cancers. The data were produced by immunoSEQ multiplex PCR, yet TCRdb's version contains in-frame clones alone and is incomplete. Seen here are some 57,000 clones, more than 80% observed once, and the top ten hold roughly 5%. Here the sequenced sample was CD4+ or CD8+ T cells sorted from blood, taken in a trial of the OX40 agonist ivuxolimab. The receptors stem from an adult with an advanced solid tumor such as melanoma, head and neck, liver or kidney cancer.

This clone was counted a single time. The V gene is TRBV6-5, the J gene TRBJ2-7; 8 bases fit TRBD2. Trimming took 5 bases from V and 4 from J; bases not matched to a gene: 7. Germline lookup yields CDR1 MNHEY and CDR2 SVGAGI. CDR3 length: 14 amino acids. The CDR3 region has the DNA TGTGCCAGCAGTCCCGGGAGGGGAAGATACGAGCAGTACTTC. Encoded protein: CASSPGRGRYEQYF.

This clone was detected once. The chain couples TRBV5-5 to TRBJ1-2; D call uncertain. Germline CDR1 is SGHKS and CDR2 is YYEKEE (reference sequence). The V gene lost 1 base and the J gene lost 5 bases, with 9 bases spanning the gap. CDR3 length: 13 amino acids. DNA for the CDR3: TGTGCCAGCAGCTTGAGGGAGCTATATGGCTACACCTTC. It translates to CASSLRELYGYTF. Complete variable domain (other parts from reference TRBV5-5 and TRBJ1-2): DAGVTQSPTHLIKTRGQQVTLRCSPISGHKSVSWYQQVLGQGPQFIFQYYEKEERGRGNFPDRFSARQFPNYSSELNVNALLLGDSALYLCASSLRELYGYTFGSGTRLTVV.

The chain has TRBV19 and TRBJ1-4; 7 nucleotides align to TRBD1. J was trimmed by 5 bases and V by 4 bases; bases with no gene match: 7. The CDR3 runs 15 residues. Germline-derived CDR1 and CDR2 are LNHDA and SQIVND (reference sequence). The DNA of the CDR3 is TGTGCCAGTAGTACGACAGGGATTTCGAATGAAAAACTGTTTTTT. Its protein product is CASSTTGISNEKLFF.

J is TRBJ2-1 and V is TRBV19, with D perhaps TRBD1 or TRBD2 (8 bases each). Germline V CDR1 and CDR2: LNHDA, SQIVND (reference sequence). The CDR3 consists of 16 residues. V shed 10 bases and J shed 8 bases, with 27 bases lying between them. This CDR3 reads CATQGRDRPRGDEQFF. CDR3 DNA sequence: TGTGCCACCCAAGGGCGGGACAGGCCGCGGGGGGATGAGCAGTTCTTC. Full variable domain (outside the CDR3, taken from reference TRBV19 and TRBJ2-1): DGGITQSPKYLFRKEGQNVTLSCEQNLNHDAMYWYRQDPGQGLRLIYYSQIVNDFQKGDIAEGYSVSREKKESFPLTVTSAQKNPTAFYLCATQGRDRPRGDEQFFGPGTRLTVL.

This sequence joins TRBV4-1 and TRBJ2-3; 8 bases are a match to TRBD2. The CDR3 totals 16 residues. J lost 3 bases, V lost 0 bases, and 5 bases had no gene match. CDR1 and CDR2 from the germline V gene are MGHRA and YSYEKL. The CDR3 nucleotides are TGCGCCAGCAGCCAAGACCGGGGGGGGCAGACAGATACGCAGTATTTT. It encodes CASSQDRGGQTDTQYF.

This clone was counted a single time. The CDR3 is CASSRTGTGDGYTF. In DNA form, the CDR3 reads TGCGCCAGCAGCAGGACCGGGACAGGGGATGGCTACACCTTC. The chain joins TRBV5-1 to TRBJ1-2; TRBD1 aligns across 10 bases. Trimming at V came to 4 bases and at J to 6 bases, leaving 6 bases not matched to a gene. Germline CDR1 SGHRS, CDR2 YFSETQ. This CDR3 has 14 amino acids.

The chain recombines TRBV28 with TRBJ2-1; 8 bases are shared with TRBD2. The germline gives CDR1 MDHEN, CDR2 SYDVKM. The CDR3 length is 15 residues. V lost 7 bases, J lost 7 bases, and 12 bases stayed unmatched. This chain's CDR3 is CASIPIAGLGNEQFF. The CDR3 DNA reads TGTGCCAGCATCCCGATAGCGGGACTCGGGAATGAGCAGTTCTTC. The whole variable domain, filled in from reference TRBV28 and TRBJ2-1, reads DVKVTQSSRYLVKRTGEKVFLECVQDMDHENMFWYRQDPGLGLRLIYFSYDVKMKEKGDIPEGYSVSREKKERFSLILESASTNQTSMYLCASIPIAGLGNEQFFGPGTRLTVL.

The V gene is TRBV7-2, the J gene TRBJ1-4; D might be TRBD1 (5 bases). The germline V and J ends were trimmed by 0 bases and 3 bases, with 8 bases remaining between them. The germline V gene has CDR1 SGHTA and CDR2 FQGNSA. The CDR3 spans 15 residues. DNA for the CDR3: TGTGCCAGCAGCTTAGCGGCACAGGCTAATGAAAAACTGTTTTTT. Its protein is CASSLAAQANEKLFF.

The chain employs TRBV6-4 and TRBJ1-2, with D hard to call. Deletions cut 5 bases from V and 4 bases from J, with 14 bases between. The CDR3 spans 14 residues. Germline V gene lookup returns CDR1 MRHNA and CDR2 SNTAGT. In DNA, the CDR3 is TGTGCCAGCAGTCCCCATCCGAGCTCCTATGGCTACACCTTC. This codes for CASSPHPSSYGYTF.

This chain connects TRBV28 to TRBJ1-2; D might be TRBD1 (6 bases). Per germline, CDR1 MDHEN and CDR2 SYDVKM. Trimming took off 6 bases at V and 6 bases at J, with 14 bases between the two ends. This CDR3 contains 13 residues. CDR3 protein: CASRIEQGNGYTF. CDR3 in DNA: TGTGCCAGCAGAATAGAACAGGGTAATGGCTACACCTTC.

The chain joins TRBV6-5 to TRBJ1-2; D call uncertain. Germline CDR1 and CDR2: MNHEY and SVGAGI. CDR3 length: 16 residues. Trimming stripped 2 bases from V and 1 base from J, with 14 bases between. The CDR3: CASSYTSPNLNYGYTF. The DNA for the CDR3 is TGTGCCAGCAGTTACACGAGCCCTAACCTTAACTATGGCTACACCTTC.

The V and J genes are TRBV6-5 and TRBJ2-7; maybe TRBD2 (5 bases). The ends were cut back, 6 bases at V and 4 bases at J, with 16 bases in the middle. In germline, CDR1 is MNHEY, CDR2 SVGAGI. This CDR3 comprises 14 residues. DNA for the CDR3: TGTGCCAGCAGCCCTACCGGGCGGAGGTACGAGCAGTACTTC. Its protein product is CASSPTGRRYEQYF.

The chain carries TRBV9 and TRBJ1-3; TRBD1 might be the D (6 bases). The V end lost 4 bases, the J end lost 4 bases, and 27 bases lay between the germline ends. From germline, CDR1 is SGDLS and CDR2 YYNGEE. The CDR3 is made up of 19 amino acids. CDR3 sequence: CASSPRSRGPTDAGNTIYF. In nucleotides, the CDR3 is TGTGCCAGCAGCCCACGCAGCAGGGGTCCTACAGACGCGGGAAACACCATATATTTT.

V usage is TRBV11-2 and J usage is TRBJ2-7, with D perhaps TRBD1 (7 bases). The CDR3 is 16 amino acids. V was cut by 4 bases and J by 0 bases, with 16 bases left in between. Germline V gene sequence: CDR1 SGHAT, CDR2 FQNNGV. The CDR3 is CASSSRRDSLSYEQYF. DNA for the CDR3: TGTGCCAGCAGCTCACGGAGGGACAGCCTCTCCTACGAGCAGTACTTC.

The rearrangement uses TRBV30 and TRBJ2-7; 13 bases align to TRBD2. Germline-derived CDR1 and CDR2 are GTSNPN and SVGIG (reference sequence). Trimming removed 4 bases from V and 0 bases from J; junction bases left unmatched: 12. The CDR3 spans 18 residues. The CDR3 nucleotides are TGTGCCTGGAAGGACTTGAAACTAGCGGGAGGGACCTCCTACGAGCAGTACTTC. Translating it yields CAWKDLKLAGGTSYEQYF. The whole variable domain, remainder taken from reference TRBV30 and TRBJ2-7, is SQTIHQWPATLVQPVGSPLSLECTVEGTSNPNLYWYRQAAGRGLQLLFYSVGIGQISSEVPQNLSASRPQDRQFILSSKKLLLSDSGFYLCAWKDLKLAGGTSYEQYFGPGTRLTVT.

The chain couples TRBV28 to TRBJ2-7; possibly TRBD2 for D (6 bases). The V gene's germline CDR1 is MDHEN and CDR2 SYDVKM. With 4 bases removed from V and 3 bases from J, the gap between germline ends came to 13 bases. There are 14 residues in the CDR3. CDR3 loop: CASSSGDQLYEQYF. The CDR3 DNA reads as TGTGCCAGCAGTTCGGGGGACCAACTCTACGAGCAGTACTTC.

The V call is TRBV18, the J call TRBJ1-4, with a tentative D call TRBD1 (5 bases). CDR1 KGHSH and CDR2 LQKENI come from the germline V gene. The ends were cut back, 4 bases at V and 1 base at J, with 22 bases in the middle. This CDR3 is 19 amino acids long. The CDR3 bases are TGTGCCAGCTCACGCCGATCCGGGACGGATGGGGGAACTAATGAAAAACTGTTTTTT. It specifies CASSRRSGTDGGTNEKLFF.